The 20 T cell receptor beta chains listed next were all sequenced from one sample in a study of Graves' ophthalmopathy and Graves' hyperthyroidism. Amplified TCR beta CDR3 regions were obtained using RNA transcripts as template. First-round RT-PCR employed HTBI primers, with a second-round multiplex PCR after it. One entry per CDR3 protein, called by TCRdb with MiXCR from the multiplex PCR reads. This sample has 200,000 to 250,000 distinct CDR3 sequences, with about 22% found just once. Input material: peripheral blood. The receptor set was obtained from a woman in her forties or fifties with Graves' ophthalmopathy.

The table lists this clonotype with many counts. This sequence joins TRBV14 and TRBJ2-7; D ambiguous. The CDR3 runs 14 residues. V was shortened by 0 bases and J by 3 bases, with 9 bases between the two germline ends. Germline V gene data show CDR1 as SGHDN and CDR2 as FVKESK. This CDR3 reads CASSQDKGHYEQYF. In DNA, the CDR3 is TGTGCCAGCAGCCAAGATAAGGGCCACTACGAGCAGTACTTC.

This clonotype has only a few counts. This chain joins TRBV28 and TRBJ2-7, with TRBD1 matching 10 bases. The CDR3 is 13 residues long. J was trimmed by 5 bases and V by 6 bases; bases with no gene match: 4. From germline, CDR1 is MDHEN and CDR2 SYDVKM. The CDR3 loop reads CASRTGGPHEQYF. The CDR3 nucleotides read TGTGCCAGCAGGACAGGGGGCCCTCACGAGCAGTACTTC.

This clonotype has at least ten counts. This chain joins TRBV27 and TRBJ2-7; a weak D match, TRBD2 (6 bases). Germline loops: CDR1 MNHEY, CDR2 SMNVEV (reference sequence). This CDR3 has 15 residues. V shed 3 bases and J shed 2 bases, with 14 bases lying between them. In nucleotides, the CDR3 is TGTGCCAGCAGTTTTAATAGCGGTAGCACCTACGAGCAGTACTTC. It specifies CASSFNSGSTYEQYF.

This clonotype showed up many times. This chain uses TRBV5-1 with TRBJ1-2, with 10 positions matching TRBD1. The CDR3 runs to 16 residues. The trim removed 0 bases at V and 3 bases at J, leaving 5 bases unmatched. Germline V CDR1 and CDR2: SGHRS, YFSETQ. DNA of the CDR3: TGCGCCAGCAGCTTGGTATCCGGGACAGGGGACTATGGCTACACCTTC. Translation: CASSLVSGTGDYGYTF.

The table lists this clonotype with many counts. J is TRBJ2-7 and V is TRBV29-1, with 7 positions matching TRBD2. From germline, CDR1 is SQVTM and CDR2 ANQGSEA. The J segment lost 6 bases and the V segment lost 5 bases, leaving 13 bases of the junction unmatched. This CDR3 has 14 residues. CDR3 sequence: CSVTPGLLFGEQYF. As DNA, the CDR3 is TGCAGCGTTACTCCGGGACTACTCTTCGGCGAGCAGTACTTC.

On this clonotype itself: It may be a read error: a sequence one base away is much more abundant. The J gene is TRBJ1-2, the V gene TRBV30, with TRBD1 as a possible D gene (6 bases). CDR3 length: 11 residues. Germline V lookup: CDR1 GTSNPN, CDR2 SVGIG (reference sequence). The CDR3 bases are TGTACCTGGAGCCCAGGGGAAGGCTACACCTTC. This codes for CTWSPGEGYTF.

CDR3 loop: CASSWDSPIYGYTF. The CDR3 region has the DNA TGCGCCAGCAGCTGGGACAGCCCGATCTATGGCTACACCTTC. This chain uses TRBV5-1 with TRBJ1-2, with 7 bases that match TRBD1. The CDR3 is 14 residues long. The V segment lost 3 bases and the J segment 4 bases; nucleotides outside the gene matches: 6. Germline V CDR1 and CDR2: SGHRS, YFSETQ.

V gene TRBV5-1 combines with J gene TRBJ1-5; D perhaps matches TRBD1 (6 bases). From germline, CDR1 is SGHRS and CDR2 YFSETQ. The CDR3 sequence is 14 residues long. V was clipped by 0 bases and J by 7 bases, with 11 bases between them. The CDR3 spells CASSLEGGGQPQHF. CDR3 DNA: TGCGCCAGCAGCTTGGAGGGGGGAGGACAGCCCCAGCATTTT. Using reference TRBV5-1 and TRBJ1-5 for the parts outside the CDR3, the full variable domain is KAGVTQTPRYLIKTRGQQVTLSCSPISGHRSVSWYQQTPGQGLQFLFEYFSETQRNKGNFPGRFSGRQFSNSRSEMNVSTLELGDSALYLCASSLEGGGQPQHFGDGTRLSIL.

This clonotype was recorded at least ten times. The chain couples TRBV5-8 to TRBJ2-7, with D possibly being TRBD1 (6 bases). The length of the CDR3 is 15 residues. The V and J ends lost 1 base and 6 bases respectively, with 17 bases between them. Per germline, CDR1 SGHTS and CDR2 YDEGEE. CDR3 coding DNA: TGTGCCAGCAGCTTGATCCCCAGGGGCCTATCCGAGCAGTACTTC. Translation: CASSLIPRGLSEQYF.

The gene calls are TRBV5-1 and TRBJ2-7, with 13 bases fitting TRBD2. V lost 4 bases to trimming and J lost 4 bases; unmatched junction nucleotides: 8. This CDR3 is 16 amino acids long. Germline assignment: CDR1 SGHRS and CDR2 YFSETQ. In DNA form, the CDR3 reads TGCGCCAGCAGCCCAACGACTAGCGGGAGGATTTACGAGCAGTACTTC. Its protein is CASSPTTSGRIYEQYF.

As regards this clonotype: A much larger clone lies one base from this, so it may be a read error. The chain links TRBV6-1 to TRBJ2-4, with D possibly matching TRBD1 (6 bases). The CDR3 extends over 15 amino acids. CDR1 and CDR2 (germline): MNHNS, SASEGT. V dropped 2 bases and J dropped 6 bases, with 14 bases sitting between them. The CDR3 is CASSEIRQGLNIQYF. CDR3 in DNA: TGTGCCAGCAGTGAAATTCGCCAGGGGTTAAACATTCAGTACTTC.

This clonotype is categorized as medium-sized. The chain has TRBV12-3 or TRBV12-4 and TRBJ2-7; TRBD2 matches at 8 bases. The ends lost 5 bases at V and 2 bases at J; junction bases unmatched: 11. The CDR3 is 16 residues long. CDR3 bases: TGTGCCAGCAGTCGCGCTGGTGCGGGAGGTCCCTACGAGCAGTACTTC. Its translation is CASSRAGAGGPYEQYF.

With respect to this clonotype: A much larger clonotype is one base distant, so this may be a read error. As the CDR3 is not closed by the conserved phenylalanine or tryptophan, this likely results from a read error. The V and J genes are TRBV20-1 and TRBJ2-7; 7 nucleotides match TRBD2. After removal of 4 bases from V and 5 bases from J, the junction contained 2 bases not matched to a gene. Germline V gives CDR1 DFQATT, CDR2 SNEGSKA (reference sequence). The CDR3 contains 11 residues. The CDR3 spells CSAKAGHEQYI. The CDR3 DNA reads as TGCAGTGCTAAAGCGGGGCACGAGCAGTACATC.

The sample holds many counts of this clonotype. This chain uses TRBV2 with TRBJ2-4; TRBD1 aligns across 9 bases. Germline lookup yields CDR1 SNHLY and CDR2 FYNNEI. The CDR3 has 14 amino acids. The V and J ends lost 6 bases and 7 bases, in that order; junction bases with no gene match: 7. The CDR3 nucleotides read TGTGCCAGCAGGGCTCGGACAGGGGAGAACATTCAGTACTTC. It specifies CASRARTGENIQYF.

This clonotype was seen ten or more times. The chain employs TRBV20-1 and TRBJ2-5; D gene ambiguous. In germline, CDR1 is DFQATT, CDR2 SNEGSKA (reference sequence). CDR3 length: 12 residues. Trimming left V 6 bases short and J 0 bases short, with 8 bases between. CDR3 nucleotides: TGCAGTGCCAAAAGACACCAAGAGACCCAGTACTTC. Translating gives CSAKRHQETQYF.

The chain is built from TRBV4-1 and TRBJ1-2; TRBD1 aligns across 10 bases. This CDR3 is built from 16 residues. With V trimmed by 2 bases and J by 7 bases, 10 bases remained unmatched. Germline V gene sequence: CDR1 MGHRA, CDR2 YSYEKL. In nucleotides, the CDR3 is TGCGCCAGCAGCCAACTTTCGACAGGGGGCTTTGGTGGCTACACCTTC. Protein: CASSQLSTGGFGGYTF.

This clonotype was counted at least ten times. The chain uses TRBV20-1 and TRBJ2-5; 7 bases align to TRBD2. The CDR3 loop spans 14 amino acids. Germline loops: CDR1 DFQATT, CDR2 SNEGSKA (reference sequence). J gave up 4 bases and V 0 bases, and 5 bases lay outside the gene matches. CDR3 sequence (DNA): TGCAGTGCTAGAGACGGCGGGAGCCGAGAGACCCAGTACTTC. It encodes CSARDGGSRETQYF.

V usage is TRBV6-5 and J usage is TRBJ1-1, with D maybe TRBD1 (6 bases). Germline V gene lookup returns CDR1 MNHEY and CDR2 SVGAGI. V dropped 2 bases and J dropped 2 bases, with 18 bases sitting between them. The CDR3 sequence is 17 residues long. CDR3 sequence: CASSYPYYDRPNTEAFF. Here the CDR3 DNA reads TGTGCCAGCAGTTACCCTTATTACGACAGGCCCAACACTGAAGCTTTCTTT.

This clonotype was counted many times. V and J are TRBV30 and TRBJ1-1; possibly TRBD1 for D (5 bases). V lost 8 bases, J lost 5 bases, and 18 bases lay in between. The CDR3 is made up of 13 amino acids. Germline V gene sequence: CDR1 GTSNPN, CDR2 SVGIG (reference sequence). CDR3 residues: CANLAGLGTEAFF. CDR3 in DNA: TGTGCCAACCTGGCAGGGCTGGGGACTGAAGCTTTCTTT.

This chain joins TRBV12-3 or TRBV12-4 and TRBJ2-4, with D tentatively TRBD2 (5 bases). With 2 bases removed from V and 5 bases from J, the gap between germline ends came to 19 bases. This CDR3 region has 17 residues. CDR3 protein: CASSLSLWGVDENIQYF. CDR3 in DNA: TGTGCCAGCAGTTTAAGTTTATGGGGAGTTGACGAAAACATTCAGTACTTC.